The sample holds a few counts of the clone carrying this TCR beta chain. Its antigen remains unknown. Data came from immunoSEQ multiplex PCR; TCRdb stores just in-frame clones and leaves some out. The data contain about 25,000 clones, approximately 68% of them seen just once; the ten biggest clones take up 30%. This sample was taken from a study of PD-1 blockade in classical Hodgkin lymphoma. For the study at large: Patients were dosed intravenously with nivolumab at 3 mg/kg every 2 weeks. Regarding the study as a whole: A reduction in baseline TCR diversity was reportedly seen in newly diagnosed patients relative to healthy donors. Diversity in CD4+ TCRs, unlike that measured in CD8+ TCRs, had risen significantly by C4D1. Complete responders showed a baseline diversity that resembled the diversity of newly diagnosed patients.

The time point denotes: cycle 4 day 1 (C4D1), after six to seven weeks of nivolumab. Each patient experienced a relapse that followed autologous stem cell transplantation, and brentuximab vedotin exposure varied. The CDR3 extends over 15 amino acids. The trim removed 0 bases at V and 3 bases at J, leaving 5 bases unmatched. Germline V CDR1 and CDR2: MNHNS, SASEGT. The gene calls are TRBV6-1 and TRBJ2-7; 7 bases align to TRBD2. The origin of this receptor is a human donor with classical Hodgkin lymphoma. The sample consisted of peripheral blood mononuclear cells (PBMCs), taken before the fourth cycle of nivolumab. The CDR3 DNA is TGTGCCAGCAGTGAAGCTTTGGGGGGGATCTACGAGCAGTACGTC. Translated: CASSEALGGIYEQYV.